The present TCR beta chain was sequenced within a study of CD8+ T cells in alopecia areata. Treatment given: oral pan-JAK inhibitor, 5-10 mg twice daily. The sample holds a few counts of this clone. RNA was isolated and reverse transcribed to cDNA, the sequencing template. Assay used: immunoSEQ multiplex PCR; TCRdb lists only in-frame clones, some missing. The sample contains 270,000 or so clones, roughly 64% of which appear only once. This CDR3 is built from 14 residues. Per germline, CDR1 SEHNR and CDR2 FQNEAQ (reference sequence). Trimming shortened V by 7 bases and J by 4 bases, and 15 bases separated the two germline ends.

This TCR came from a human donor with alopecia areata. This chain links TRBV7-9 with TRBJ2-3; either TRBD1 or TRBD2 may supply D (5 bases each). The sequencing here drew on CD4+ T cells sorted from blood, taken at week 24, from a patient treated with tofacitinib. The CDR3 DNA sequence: TGTGCCAGCAAGAGGGGCGGCCTCCCAGATACGCAGTATTTT. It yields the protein CASKRGGLPDTQYF.